This T cell receptor beta chain was captured in a study of shared clonotypes between healthy human individuals. A remark on this clone: Its cognate antigen is unknown.

In the CD4+ fraction, cells were divided into CD45RA+ naive and CD45RA-negative memory subsets. Study-level results: An anticipated effect of sequencing depth on clonotype sharing among donors was recognized.

TCRdb's table, derived via immunoSEQ multiplex PCR, lists solely in-frame clones and lacks some. This table has about 1.4 million clones, roughly 97% appearing once. This TCR came from a young man in good health. Sequencing input: naive CD4+ T cells sorted from blood. The sample's subset: CD45RA+ positively selected.

The CDR3 DNA reads as TGTGCCAGCAGCCGTCGGAACCCGACTGGACTATACAATGAGCAGTTCTTC. Residues: CASSRRNPTGLYNEQFF. The rearrangement uses TRBV2 and TRBJ2-1, with D possibly being TRBD2 (6 bases). Germline CDR1 reads SNHLY; CDR2 reads FYNNEI. Trimming pared 6 bases from V and 4 bases from J, leaving 22 bases between. There are 17 residues in the CDR3. Supplemented by reference TRBV2 and TRBJ2-1, the full variable domain reads EPEVTQTPSHQVTQMGQEVILRCVPISNHLYFYWYRQILGQKVEFLVSFYNNEISEKSEIFDDQFSVERPDGSNFTLKIRSTKLEDSAMYFCASSRRNPTGLYNEQFFGPGTRLTVL.